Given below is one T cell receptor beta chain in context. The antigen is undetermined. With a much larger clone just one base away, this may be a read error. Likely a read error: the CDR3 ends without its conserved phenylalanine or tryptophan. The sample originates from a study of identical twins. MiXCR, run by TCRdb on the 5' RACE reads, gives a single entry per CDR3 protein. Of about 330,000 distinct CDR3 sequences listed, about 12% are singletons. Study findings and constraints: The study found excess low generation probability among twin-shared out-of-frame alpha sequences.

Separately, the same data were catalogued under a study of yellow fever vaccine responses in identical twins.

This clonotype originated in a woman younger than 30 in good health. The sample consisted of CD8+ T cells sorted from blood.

The CDR3 nucleotides are TGCAGCGTTGAAGAGTATAATCTTAGGGCTGAGCAGTTCTCC. Protein product: CSVEEYNLRAEQFS. V and J are TRBV29-1 and TRBJ2-1; D ambiguous. The germline gives CDR1 SQVTM, CDR2 ANQGSEA. V was clipped by 0 bases and J by 9 bases, with 15 bases between them. The CDR3 runs to 14 residues.